These 3 T cell receptor beta chains came from one sample sequenced in a study of long-term antiretroviral therapy in people with HIV. Researchers report immunoSEQ v3.0 was run at survey level. Produced via immunoSEQ multiplex PCR; TCRdb's table is partial and in-frame only. The sample has some 28,000 clones, 70% to 90% seen once; the top ten hold 4.5% to 5.5%. Sequencing used unsorted PBMCs, obtained 0.8 years after starting antiretroviral therapy. The receptors originated from a woman in her 30s with HIV.

The chain joins TRBV11-2 to TRBJ2-1; maybe TRBD1 (6 bases). The ends were cut back, 2 bases at V and 3 bases at J, with 17 bases in the middle. Germline-derived CDR1 and CDR2 are SGHAT and FQNNGV. This CDR3 region has 17 residues. The CDR3 region is CASSLFGLGASYNEQFF. CDR3 nucleotide sequence: TGTGCCAGCAGCTTATTCGGGCTGGGGGCGAGCTACAATGAGCAGTTCTTC. Full variable domain (rest looked up from reference TRBV11-2 and TRBJ2-1): EAGVAQSPRYKIIEKRQSVAFWCNPISGHATLYWYQQILGQGPKLLIQFQNNGVVDDSQLPKDRFSAERLKGVDSTLKIQPAKLEDSAVYLCASSLFGLGASYNEQFFGPGTRLTVL.

The genes are TRBV4-1 and TRBJ2-1, with unresolved D. V shed 4 bases and J shed 6 bases, with 7 bases lying between them. The CDR3 is made up of 12 amino acids. Germline assignment: CDR1 MGHRA and CDR2 YSYEKL. The DNA of the CDR3 is TGCGCCAGCAGCCCTACATTCAATGAGCAGTTCTTC. This sequence encodes CASSPTFNEQFF.

This clone was recorded a few times. In DNA, the CDR3 is TGTGCCACCAGGGGGGGACTCTCTGGAAACACCATATATTTT. It is translated as CATRGGLSGNTIYF. This rearrangement joins TRBV15 to TRBJ1-3; possibly TRBD1 for D (5 bases). Germline values: CDR1 LNHNV, CDR2 YYDKDF (reference sequence). Deletions cut 6 bases from V and 0 bases from J, with 9 bases between. This CDR3 comprises 14 residues.